This T cell receptor beta chain was observed in a study of early T cells in non-severe SARS-CoV-2 infection. For the study at large: Unsorted whole-blood RNA was sequenced in bulk, leaving chains unpaired. General study points: Private and CD4 specificities were missed by VDJdb matching, which favored anti-spike CD8 responses.

A note on this clonotype: Its antigen is currently unknown.

Germline V gene sequence: CDR1 MNHNY, CDR2 SVGAGI (reference sequence). The CDR3 is made up of 14 amino acids. Trimming cost V 4 bases and J 7 bases; bases outside gene matches: 4. Individual cDNA molecules were tagged with unique molecular identifiers, the study reported. TCRdb reprocessed the 5' RACE reads via MiXCR and lists one record per CDR3 protein. The sample consists of tens of thousands of distinct CDR3 sequences, 14% of them appearing once. This TCR was recovered from an adult who was a healthcare worker with PCR-confirmed SARS-CoV-2 infection or an uninfected control (not recorded which). The chain carries TRBV6-6 and TRBJ1-4; 9 bases are a match to TRBD1. The material sequenced was whole blood. CDR3 residues: CASSSTGGGEKLFF. CDR3 sequence (DNA): TGTGCCAGCAGTTCTACAGGGGGCGGTGAAAAACTGTTTTTT.